Given below is one T cell receptor beta chain in context. These data are taken from a study of OX40 agonist ivuxolimab in advanced cancers. The overall study: Clinicians treated patients with ivuxolimab, an agonistic anti-OX40 (CD134) antibody. At 0.01 to 10 mg/kg, ivuxolimab was administered intravenously to patients every 2 weeks. Three patients got partial responses; one had hepatocellular carcinoma and two had cutaneous melanoma.

V lost 0 bases and J lost 2; bases outside the gene matches: 8. The CDR3 has 18 amino acids. Germline lookup yields CDR1 SGHTA and CDR2 FQGTGA. Assay: immunoSEQ multiplex PCR; the TCRdb copy retains only in-frame clones and omits some. The data contain roughly 71,000 clones, 65% to 85% of them singletons. The sequences come from CD4+ or CD8+ T cells sorted from blood, collected in a trial of the OX40 agonist ivuxolimab. The chain carries TRBV7-3 and TRBJ2-2, with TRBD1 matching 8 bases. This TCR was recovered from an adult with an advanced solid tumor such as melanoma, head and neck, liver or kidney cancer. The CDR3 DNA follows: TGTGCCAGCAGCTTAACCAGACCCAGGGGGCTAAACACCGGGGAGCTGTTTTTT. It is translated as CASSLTRPRGLNTGELFF.